What follows are 17 T cell receptor beta chains derived from one specimen sequenced in a study of cytomegalovirus exposure and HLA in healthy donors. Here immunoSEQ multiplex PCR was the method, and the copy in TCRdb shows in-frame clones only, minus some. The sample has roughly 70,000 clones, about 93% seen once. Sequencing input: PBMCs. The receptor source for this set is a man aged 18 to 29 in good health and CMV-seropositive.

This clone was picked up one time. The V gene is TRBV4-1, the J gene TRBJ2-1, with 11 bases that match TRBD1. CDR1 and CDR2 from the germline V gene are MGHRA and YSYEKL. The ends lost 5 bases at V and 7 bases at J; junction bases unmatched: 10. The CDR3 runs 16 residues. The CDR3 region is CASSLTPGQGGNEQFF. The CDR3 DNA is TGCGCCAGCAGCTTAACGCCGGGACAGGGGGGTAATGAGCAGTTCTTC.

V and J are TRBV5-4 and TRBJ2-1; 8 nucleotides match TRBD2. This CDR3 is 14 amino acids long. Germline CDR1 reads SGHNT; CDR2 reads YYREEE (reference sequence). V was clipped by 5 bases and J by 5 bases; unmatched bases: 6. CDR3 bases: TGTGCCAGCAGTTCCGGACTAGCAGACAATGAGCAGTTCTTC. Protein: CASSSGLADNEQFF.

Worth noting for this clone: Other DNA sequences within the sample encode an identical CDR3. The V and J genes are TRBV9 and TRBJ2-2; 11 bases are shared with TRBD2. The CDR3 runs 16 residues. Germline V gene lookup returns CDR1 SGDLS and CDR2 YYNGEE. Unmatched junction bases numbered 2, after V lost 0 bases and J lost 4 bases. CDR3 sequence (DNA): TGTGCCAGCAGCGTAGCTCTAGCGGGGGGCACCGGGGAGCTGTTTTTT. Its translation is CASSVALAGGTGELFF.

This chain links TRBV7-6 with TRBJ2-1, with 8 bases that match TRBD2. V shed 6 bases and J 10 bases; nucleotides not matched to a gene: 8. The length of the CDR3 is 13 residues. CDR1 is SGHVS and CDR2 is FNYEAQ in the germline V gene. As DNA, the CDR3 is TGTGCCAGCAGTGCCCCGGGGGGGTTAGAGCAGTTCTTC. As protein: CASSAPGGLEQFF. Variable domain in full (rest from reference TRBV7-6 and TRBJ2-1): GAGVSQSPRYKVTKRGQDVALRCDPISGHVSLYWYRQALGQGPEFLTYFNYEAQQDKSGLPNDRFSAERPEGSISTLTIQRTEQRDSAMYRCASSAPGGLEQFFGPGTRLTVL.

This chain's CDR3 is CASSRQQGPGEQFF. The CDR3 nucleotides read TGTGCCAGCAGTCGCCAACAGGGCCCGGGTGAGCAGTTCTTC. The genes are TRBV6-5 and TRBJ2-1; the D gene is possibly TRBD1 (6 bases). The V and J ends lost 5 bases and 9 bases respectively, with 17 bases between them. The CDR3 loop spans 14 amino acids. CDR1 and CDR2 from the germline V gene are MNHEY and SVGAGI.

The V gene is TRBV7-2, the J gene TRBJ2-2, with D unclear. Between the trimmed V and J ends, which lost 8 bases and 2 bases, there was a span of 9 bases. In germline, CDR1 is SGHTA, CDR2 FQGNSA. This CDR3 has 13 residues. The CDR3 DNA reads TGTGCCAGCGGGCTTCGAAACACCGGGGAGCTGTTTTTT. It yields the protein CASGLRNTGELFF.

The chain has TRBV29-1 and TRBJ1-4; D not resolved. The CDR3 sequence is 11 residues long. Deletions cut 4 bases from V and 5 bases from J, with 5 bases between. The germline V gene has CDR1 SQVTM and CDR2 ANQGSEA. The CDR3 DNA reads TGCAGCGTTGTGGAGAATGAAAAACTGTTTTTT. Its protein is CSVVENEKLFF.

V is TRBV5-6 and J is TRBJ2-1; TRBD2 aligns across 10 bases. The V and J ends lost 2 bases and 5 bases, in that order; junction bases with no gene match: 10. This CDR3 is built from 17 residues. Germline lookup yields CDR1 SGHDT and CDR2 YYEEEE. The CDR3 DNA follows: TGTGCCAGCAGCTTTAGGTTACTAGCGGGGAACGACAATGAGCAGTTCTTC. It specifies CASSFRLLAGNDNEQFF.

The table lists this clone with a count of one. The chain is built from TRBV30 and TRBJ1-4; D is undetermined. V dropped 2 bases and J dropped 3 bases, with 4 bases sitting between them. Germline loops: CDR1 GTSNPN, CDR2 SVGIG (reference sequence). The CDR3 sequence is 12 residues long. The CDR3 is CAWSRSNEKLFF. Written as DNA, the CDR3 is TGTGCCTGGAGTCGGTCTAATGAAAAACTGTTTTTT.

This clone was found once. V and J are TRBV27 and TRBJ2-5; 7 positions match TRBD1. Germline CDR1 is MNHEY and CDR2 is SMNVEV (reference sequence). The CDR3 covers 15 residues. Trimming removed 10 bases from V and 5 bases from J; junction bases left unmatched: 16. The CDR3 coding sequence is TGTGCCACTCTAGAAAGAGGGGGCTCAGGGGAGACCCAGTACTTC. Residues: CATLERGGSGETQYF.

This chain links TRBV7-9 with TRBJ2-1, with D perhaps given as TRBD1 or TRBD2 (5 bases each). Germline V gene data show CDR1 as SEHNR and CDR2 as FQNEAQ (reference sequence). V gave up 5 bases and J gave up 4 bases, with 15 bases separating them. This CDR3 has 15 residues. CDR3 coding DNA: TGTGCCAGCAGCCTAGGGGCGGGTGGTTACAATGAGCAGTTCTTC. It translates to CASSLGAGGYNEQFF.

This sequence joins TRBV29-1 and TRBJ1-1; TRBD1 is a possible D gene (6 bases). V shed 6 bases and J shed 2 bases, with 13 bases lying between them. CDR1 is SQVTM and CDR2 is ANQGSEA in the germline V gene. CDR3 length: 13 residues. In DNA, the CDR3 is TGCAGCGTCTCCGGGACACCCAACACTGAAGCTTTCTTT. It translates to CSVSGTPNTEAFF.

This clone was recorded once. The rearrangement uses TRBV7-9 and TRBJ2-7; perhaps TRBD1 as D (6 bases). This CDR3 comprises 15 residues. V dropped 0 bases and J dropped 2 bases, with 11 bases sitting between them. The germline CDR1 and CDR2 sequences are SEHNR and FQNEAQ (reference sequence). The CDR3 loop reads CASSLAGDITYEQYF. The CDR3 nucleotides read TGTGCCAGCAGCTTAGCGGGGGACATAACCTACGAGCAGTACTTC.

The rearrangement uses TRBV7-3 and TRBJ1-2, with TRBD1 matching 7 bases. This CDR3 comprises 14 residues. Trimming at V came to 5 bases and at J to 3 bases, leaving 6 bases not matched to a gene. Germline V lookup: CDR1 SGHTA, CDR2 FQGTGA. Written as DNA, the CDR3 is TGTGCCAGCAGCCCTAGAGGGGGCGACTATGGCTACACCTTC. It specifies CASSPRGGDYGYTF.

The rearrangement links TRBV25-1 to TRBJ2-1; TRBD1 matches 10 bases. The CDR3 sequence is 14 residues long. V gave up 5 bases and J gave up 4 bases; unmatched junction bases: 2. Per the germline V gene, CDR1 is MGHDK and CDR2 is SYGVNS. The CDR3: CASSWTGGYNEQFF. The CDR3 nucleotides read TGTGCCAGCAGTTGGACAGGGGGTTACAATGAGCAGTTCTTC.

The chain has TRBV10-3 and TRBJ2-1; D is uncertain. CDR1 ENHRY and CDR2 SYGVKD come from the germline V gene. Deletions cut 4 bases from V and 0 bases from J, with 10 bases between. This CDR3 is built from 15 residues. In DNA, the CDR3 is TGTGCCATCAGTGCCCAGCGTAGCTCCTACAATGAGCAGTTCTTC. Protein product: CAISAQRSSYNEQFF.

In regard to this clone: This specimen includes other DNA sequences encoding the same CDR3. The chain uses TRBV30 and TRBJ1-5, with 7 bases aligning to TRBD1. The V gene end was trimmed by 3 bases and the J gene end by 3 bases; junction bases not matched to a gene: 8. Germline V gene lookup returns CDR1 GTSNPN and CDR2 SVGIG (reference sequence). CDR3 length equals 15 residues. CDR3 in DNA: TGTGCCTGGAGCCAGAGACAGGGTCTCAATCAGCCCCAGCATTTT. It translates to CAWSQRQGLNQPQHF.